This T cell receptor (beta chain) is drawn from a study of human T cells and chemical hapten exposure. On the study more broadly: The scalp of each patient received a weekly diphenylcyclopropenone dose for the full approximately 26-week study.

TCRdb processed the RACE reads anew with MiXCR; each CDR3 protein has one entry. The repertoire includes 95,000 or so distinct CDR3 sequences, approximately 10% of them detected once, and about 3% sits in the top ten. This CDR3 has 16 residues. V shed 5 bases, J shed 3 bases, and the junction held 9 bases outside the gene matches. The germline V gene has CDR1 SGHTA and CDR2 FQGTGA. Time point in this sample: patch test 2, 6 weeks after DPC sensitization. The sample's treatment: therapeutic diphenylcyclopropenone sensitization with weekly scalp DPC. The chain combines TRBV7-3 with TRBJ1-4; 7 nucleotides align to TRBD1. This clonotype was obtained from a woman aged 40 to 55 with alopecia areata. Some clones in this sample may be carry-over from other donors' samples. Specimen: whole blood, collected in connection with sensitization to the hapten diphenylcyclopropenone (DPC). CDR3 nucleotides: TGTGCCAGCAGCCCAGGGGGTAACGGGCCTAATGAAAAACTGTTTTTT. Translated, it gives CASSPGGNGPNEKLFF. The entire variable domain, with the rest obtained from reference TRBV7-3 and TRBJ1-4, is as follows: GAGVSQTPSNKVTEKGKYVELRCDPISGHTALYWYRQSLGQGPEFLIYFQGTGAADDSGLPNDRFFAVRPEGSVSTLKIQRTERGDSAVYLCASSPGGNGPNEKLFFGSGTQLSVL.